The TCR beta chain under discussion was sequenced for a study of blood T cell repertoires in COVID-19. Study-wide background: COVID-19 samples collected from the United States, Italy and Spain covered acute and convalescent phases. Sample material is recorded as cDNA or gDNA derived from T cells, B-cell-depleted T cells, or PBMCs.

In its sample, this clone was seen once. In the source study's methods: Quantification of nucleated cells was approximated via reference gene primer amplification. Here immunoSEQ multiplex PCR was the method, and the copy in TCRdb shows in-frame clones only, minus some. The V and J calls and the clone size are those of that table, but D and trimming were determined from the DNA. The sample carries some 71,000 clones, roughly 90% recorded once. The V gene end was trimmed by 3 bases and the J gene end by 3 bases; junction bases not matched to a gene: 10. The germline V gene has CDR1 KGHSH and CDR2 LQKENI. The CDR3 covers 19 residues.

This chain links TRBV18 with TRBJ2-6; 11 bases agree with TRBD2. This receptor was taken from a man aged 30 to 39 with acute or convalescent COVID-19. The sample comprised peripheral blood. The CDR3 DNA sequence: TGTGCCAGCTCACCGTCGACTAGCGGGGCCCTGTTTGGGGCCAACGTCCTGACTTTC. This gives the protein CASSPSTSGALFGANVLTF.